Below, 9 T cell receptor beta chains from the same sample are listed, as sequenced in a study of blood T cell repertoires in COVID-19. TCRdb's copy holds only in-frame clones and misses some; the assay was immunoSEQ multiplex PCR. The repertoire includes under 350,000 clones, roughly 85% of them detected once, and 4% to 5% sits in the top ten. What was sequenced was PBMCs or T cells enriched from blood (not recorded which). The receptors originated from a woman in her thirties or forties with acute COVID-19.

This chain uses TRBV9 with TRBJ1-2; D gene unclear. The germline V gene has CDR1 SGDLS and CDR2 YYNGEE. The CDR3 is 16 amino acids. Between the trimmed V and J ends, which lost 4 bases and 2 bases, there was a span of 18 bases. CDR3 bases: TGTGCCAGCAGCCTAGATGGTCAGGCAGAAAACTATGGCTACACCTTC. Protein sequence: CASSLDGQAENYGYTF.

The chain carries TRBV21-1 and TRBJ2-1; the table's D call, TRBD1, has no DNA check behind it. TRBV21-1 is tagged as a pseudogene. The CDR3 runs 15 residues. CDR3 sequence reads: CASRKAGTGYDEQFF. The DNA of the CDR3 is TGTGCCAGCAGGAAGGCCGGGACAGGGTACGATGAGCAGTTCTTC.

The genes are TRBV7-6 and TRBJ2-7; a possible D gene is TRBD1 (5 bases). Between the trimmed V and J ends, which lost 5 bases and 2 bases, there was a span of 10 bases. CDR3 length: 13 amino acids. Per the germline V gene, CDR1 is SGHVS and CDR2 is FNYEAQ. In nucleotides, the CDR3 is TGTGCCAGCAGCACTGACAGAGCCTACGAGCAGTACTTC. It translates to CASSTDRAYEQYF.

V gene TRBV2 combines with J gene TRBJ1-6; D is unresolved. CDR1 is SNHLY and CDR2 is FYNNEI in the germline V gene. V dropped 4 bases and J dropped 7 bases, with 8 bases sitting between them. The CDR3 totals 13 residues. CDR3 in DNA: TGTGCCAGCAGTGTGGCAGAAAATTCACCCCTCCACTTT. It translates to CASSVAENSPLHF.

The chain is built from TRBV7-9 and TRBJ1-6, with 9 bases aligning to TRBD1. Trimming took 3 bases from V and 8 from J; bases not matched to a gene: 2. Per the germline V gene, CDR1 is SEHNR and CDR2 is FQNEAQ (reference sequence). The CDR3 covers 14 residues. This CDR3 reads CASSFRQGDSPLHF. The DNA of the CDR3 is TGTGCCAGCAGCTTCCGACAGGGGGATTCACCCCTCCACTTT. Full variable domain (remainder filled in from reference TRBV7-9 and TRBJ1-6): DTGVSQNPRHKITKRGQNVTFRCDPISEHNRLYWYRQTLGQGPEFLTYFQNEAQLEKSRLLSDRFSAERPKGSFSTLEIQRTEQGDSAMYLCASSFRQGDSPLHFGNGTRLTVT.

The rearrangement uses TRBV28 and TRBJ2-7; TRBD2 matches at 9 bases. The germline V gene has CDR1 MDHEN and CDR2 SYDVKM. The CDR3 is 16 amino acids. V was clipped by 1 base and J by 0 bases; unmatched bases: 4. The CDR3 protein is CASSLLGSGSSYEQYF. The DNA of the CDR3 is TGTGCCAGCAGTTTATTGGGTAGCGGGAGCTCCTACGAGCAGTACTTC.

The rearrangement uses TRBV6-5 and TRBJ1-2; 7 bases are shared with TRBD1. The CDR3 contains 14 residues. Germline V gene sequence: CDR1 MNHEY, CDR2 SVGAGI. The V segment lost 6 bases and the J segment 4 bases; nucleotides outside the gene matches: 8. The DNA of the CDR3 is TGTGCCAGCAGACAGACGACAGGGATCTATGGCTACACCTTC. As protein: CASRQTTGIYGYTF.

This chain uses TRBV12-3 or TRBV12-4 with TRBJ1-6; no firm D call. Between the trimmed V and J ends, which lost 6 bases and 8 bases, there was a span of 8 bases. The CDR3 runs to 12 residues. CDR3 protein: CASRLRDSPLHF. The CDR3 DNA is TGTGCCAGCAGATTGAGGGATTCACCCCTCCACTTT.

CDR3 sequence reads: CATSGGRGQSEAFF. The CDR3 DNA follows: TGTGCCACCAGTGGCGGCAGGGGGCAATCTGAAGCTTTCTTT. The V call is TRBV24-1, the J call TRBJ1-1; TRBD1 aligns across 8 bases. The CDR3 sequence is 14 residues long. After removal of 5 bases from V and 6 bases from J, the junction contained 7 bases not matched to a gene. The germline gives CDR1 KGHDR, CDR2 SFDVKD.